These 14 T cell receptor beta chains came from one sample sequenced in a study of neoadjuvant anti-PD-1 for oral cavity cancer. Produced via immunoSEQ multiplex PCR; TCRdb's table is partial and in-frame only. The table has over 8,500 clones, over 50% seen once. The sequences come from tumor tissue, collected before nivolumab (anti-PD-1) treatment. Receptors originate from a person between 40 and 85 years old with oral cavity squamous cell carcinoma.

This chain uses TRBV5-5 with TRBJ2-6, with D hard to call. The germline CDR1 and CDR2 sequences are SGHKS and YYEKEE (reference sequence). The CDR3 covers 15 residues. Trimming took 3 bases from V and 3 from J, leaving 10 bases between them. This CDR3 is CASSWEVGGANVLTF. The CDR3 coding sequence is TGTGCCAGCAGCTGGGAAGTGGGTGGGGCCAACGTCCTGACTTTC.

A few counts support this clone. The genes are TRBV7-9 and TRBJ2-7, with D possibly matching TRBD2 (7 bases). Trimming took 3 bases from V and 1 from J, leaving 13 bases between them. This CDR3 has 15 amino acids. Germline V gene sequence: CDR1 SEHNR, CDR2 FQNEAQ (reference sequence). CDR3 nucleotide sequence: TGTGCCAGCAGCTTTTCGGGGGGCCTATCCTACGAGCAGTACTTC. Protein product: CASSFSGGLSYEQYF.

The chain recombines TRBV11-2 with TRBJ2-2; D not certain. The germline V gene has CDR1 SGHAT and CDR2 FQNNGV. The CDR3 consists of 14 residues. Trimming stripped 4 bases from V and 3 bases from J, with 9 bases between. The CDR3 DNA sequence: TGTGCCAGCAGCTCCGGGCCGTACACCGGGGAGCTGTTTTTT. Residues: CASSSGPYTGELFF.

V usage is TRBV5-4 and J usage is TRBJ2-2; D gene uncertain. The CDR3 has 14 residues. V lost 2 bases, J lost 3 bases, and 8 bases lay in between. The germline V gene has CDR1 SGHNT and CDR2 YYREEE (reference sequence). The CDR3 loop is CASSLVRDTGELFF. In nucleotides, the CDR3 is TGTGCCAGCAGCTTAGTTAGGGACACCGGGGAGCTGTTTTTT.

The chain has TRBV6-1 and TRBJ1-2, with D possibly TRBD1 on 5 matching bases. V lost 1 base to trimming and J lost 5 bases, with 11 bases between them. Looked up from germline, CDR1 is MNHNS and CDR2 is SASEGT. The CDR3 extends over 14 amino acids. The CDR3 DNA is TGTGCCAGCAGTGAAGTGATAGCAGGGTATGGCTACACCTTC. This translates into CASSEVIAGYGYTF.

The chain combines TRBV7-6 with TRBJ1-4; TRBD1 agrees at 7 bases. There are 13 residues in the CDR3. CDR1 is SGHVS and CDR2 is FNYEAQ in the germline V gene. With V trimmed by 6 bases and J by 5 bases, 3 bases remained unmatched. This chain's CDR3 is CASSPDRNEKLFF. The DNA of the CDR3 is TGTGCCAGCAGTCCGGACAGGAATGAAAAACTGTTTTTT.

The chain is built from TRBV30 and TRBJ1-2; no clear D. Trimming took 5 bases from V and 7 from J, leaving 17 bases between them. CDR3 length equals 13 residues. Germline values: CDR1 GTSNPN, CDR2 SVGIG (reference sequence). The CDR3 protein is CAWSPQAQAGYTF. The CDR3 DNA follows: TGTGCCTGGTCCCCGCAGGCCCAGGCTGGCTACACCTTC.

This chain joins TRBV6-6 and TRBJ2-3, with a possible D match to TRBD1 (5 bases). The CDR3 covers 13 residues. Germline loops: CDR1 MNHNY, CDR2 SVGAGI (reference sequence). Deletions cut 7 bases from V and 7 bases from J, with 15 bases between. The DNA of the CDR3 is TGTGCCAGCACCGAGGACAACGCCCATACGCAGTATTTT. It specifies CASTEDNAHTQYF.

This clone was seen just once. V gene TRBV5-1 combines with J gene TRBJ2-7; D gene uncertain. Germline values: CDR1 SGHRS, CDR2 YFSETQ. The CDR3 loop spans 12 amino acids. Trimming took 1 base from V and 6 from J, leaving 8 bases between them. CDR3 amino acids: CASSLSYGEQYF. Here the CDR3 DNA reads TGCGCCAGCAGCTTGTCCTACGGCGAGCAGTACTTC. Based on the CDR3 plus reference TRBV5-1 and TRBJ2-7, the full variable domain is KAGVTQTPRYLIKTRGQQVTLSCSPISGHRSVSWYQQTPGQGLQFLFEYFSETQRNKGNFPGRFSGRQFSNSRSEMNVSTLELGDSALYLCASSLSYGEQYFGPGTRLTVT.

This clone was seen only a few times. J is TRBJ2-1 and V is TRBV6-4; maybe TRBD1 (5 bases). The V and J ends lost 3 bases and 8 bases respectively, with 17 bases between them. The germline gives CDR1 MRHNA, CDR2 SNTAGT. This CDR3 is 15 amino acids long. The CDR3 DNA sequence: TGTGCCAGCAGTGAAAGCGCTATTGGGGCCTATGAGCAGTTCTTC. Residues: CASSESAIGAYEQFF.

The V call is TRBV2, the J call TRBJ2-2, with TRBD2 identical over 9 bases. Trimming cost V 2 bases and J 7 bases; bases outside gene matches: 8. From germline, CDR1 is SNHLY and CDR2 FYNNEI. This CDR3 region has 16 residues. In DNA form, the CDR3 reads TGTGCCAGCAGTGAAATGGCGGGGGGGCCGGTCGGGGAGCTGTTTTTT. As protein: CASSEMAGGPVGELFF.

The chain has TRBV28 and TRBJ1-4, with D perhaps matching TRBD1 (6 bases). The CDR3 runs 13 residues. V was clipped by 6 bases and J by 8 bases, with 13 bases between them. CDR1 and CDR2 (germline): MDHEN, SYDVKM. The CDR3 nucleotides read TGTGCCAGCAGGCGAGGGGGAGAGGAAAAACTGTTTTTT. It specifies CASRRGGEEKLFF.

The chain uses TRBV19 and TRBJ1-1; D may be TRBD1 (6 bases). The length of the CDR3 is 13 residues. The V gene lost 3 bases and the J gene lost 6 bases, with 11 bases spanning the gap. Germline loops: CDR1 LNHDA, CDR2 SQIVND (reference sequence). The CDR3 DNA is TGTGCCAGTAGTATCCAGACAGGCCCTGAAGCTTTCTTT. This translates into CASSIQTGPEAFF. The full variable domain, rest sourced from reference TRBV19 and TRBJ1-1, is DGGITQSPKYLFRKEGQNVTLSCEQNLNHDAMYWYRQDPGQGLRLIYYSQIVNDFQKGDIAEGYSVSREKKESFPLTVTSAQKNPTAFYLCASSIQTGPEAFFGQGTRLTVV.

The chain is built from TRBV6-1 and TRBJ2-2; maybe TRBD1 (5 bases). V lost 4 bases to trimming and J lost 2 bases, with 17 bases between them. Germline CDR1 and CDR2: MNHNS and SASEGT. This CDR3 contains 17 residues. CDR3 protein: CASSVDSGLTNTGELFF. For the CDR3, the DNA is TGTGCCAGCAGTGTTGATTCAGGGTTGACTAACACCGGGGAGCTGTTTTTT.